This T cell receptor (beta chain) was captured by sequencing in a study of blood T cell repertoires in COVID-19. Method: immunoSEQ multiplex PCR; TCRdb's copy keeps in-frame clones and lacks some. The sample yields 80,000 to 100,000 clones, roughly 70% seen once. The ends lost 1 base at V and 8 bases at J; junction bases unmatched: 12. The germline gives CDR1 LGHDT, CDR2 YNNKEL (reference sequence). This CDR3 comprises 17 residues. This TCR derives from a man aged 65 to 79 with COVID-19, enrolled during active disease. The sequenced material came from peripheral blood. The chain has TRBV3-1 (or the pseudogene TRBV3-2) and TRBJ2-1; 9 nucleotides line up with TRBD2. The DNA for the CDR3 is TGTGCCAGCAGCCAAGGGTCGGGTAGCGGGGGACGATATGAGCAGTTCTTC. It encodes CASSQGSGSGGRYEQFF.